This TCR beta chain emerged from a study of T cells expressing NK-cell markers. Across the whole study: One of eight sequenced donors was HCMV-seronegative; the other seven were seropositive.

A note on this clonotype: Its antigen is undetermined.

Study results and caveats: Dominance of the CD3+CD56-NKG2C+ fraction by these clonotypes also held in a handful of donors. Uncertainty persisted over the HCMV specificity of expanded NKG2C+ T cell clones. In a handful of donors, dominant CD3+CD56+NKG2C+ clones formed about 1.0-7.5% of CD8+ cells.

The CDR3 is 16 residues long. Germline-derived CDR1 and CDR2 are SEHNR and FQNEAQ (reference sequence). Reprocessing the 5' RACE reads, TCRdb reports a single entry for every CDR3 protein and omits DNA. This sample's clone table lists about 260,000 distinct CDR3 sequences. The TCR comes from a young man in good health. The chain is built from TRBV7-9 and TRBJ2-1; TCRdb gives TRBD2 as the D gene, but with no DNA this cannot be confirmed. Sequencing was performed on blood T cells: a sorted CD56 or NKG2C T cell subset, CD4+ or CD8+ T cells, or bulk PBMC T cells (not recorded which). This CDR3 is CASSASALLARNEQFF.